The clone carrying this TCR beta chain was counted a single time. Its antigen is as yet unknown. Trimming took 1 base from V and 9 from J, leaving 8 bases between them. CDR3 length: 12 amino acids. From germline, CDR1 is SGHRS and CDR2 YFSETQ. Produced via immunoSEQ multiplex PCR; TCRdb's table is partial and in-frame only. The sample carries about 2.3 million clones, approximately 95% recorded once. This entry belongs to a study of shared clonotypes between healthy human individuals. Study-wide results and caveats: Although depth was large, rarefaction showed that sequencing of the sorted subsets was incomplete.

The chain couples TRBV5-1 to TRBJ2-1; a weak D match, TRBD2 (5 bases). This receptor was obtained from a man between 18 and 29 years old in good health. Some clones in this sample may be carry-over from other donors' samples. The sequencing input was naive CD4+ T cells from PBMCs. Subset defined: CD45RA+ positively selected. The CDR3 DNA is TGCGCCAGCAGCTTGCGCGCGGGTGAGCAGTTCTTC. Translation gives CASSLRAGEQFF.